Ten or more counts support the clone carrying this T cell receptor (beta chain). CDR3 length: 15 amino acids. With V trimmed by 1 base and J by 4 bases, 4 bases remained unmatched. Germline assignment: CDR1 SGDLS and CDR2 YYNGEE. The data were obtained in a study of T cells after yellow fever vaccination. MiXCR, run by TCRdb on the 5' RACE reads, gives a single entry per CDR3 protein. The top ten clones hold roughly a quarter of a sample with tens of thousands of distinct CDR3 sequences, about 6.6% of them seen once. The J gene is TRBJ2-1, the V gene TRBV9; 8 bases fit TRBD2. The receptor was derived from a man aged 18 to 29 who received the YFV17D yellow fever vaccine. The sequencing here drew on CD8+ T cells not binding an NS4B(214-222) dextramer, sorted from PBMCs, taken around 45 days after the first yellow fever vaccination. CDR3 loop: CASSVNGGAYNEQFF. DNA for the CDR3: TGTGCCAGCAGCGTAAACGGGGGGGCATACAATGAGCAGTTCTTC.